The clone carrying this TCR beta chain was found once. Germline loops: CDR1 SGHNT, CDR2 YYREEE (reference sequence). Trimming took off 5 bases at V and 3 bases at J, with 18 bases between the two ends. This CDR3 is built from 15 residues. The sample originates from a study of cytomegalovirus exposure and HLA in healthy donors. It was with 60 Vbeta and 13 Jbeta primers that the PCR ran. TCRdb keeps only in-frame clones here, not all; method: immunoSEQ multiplex PCR. The data show about 160,000 clones, with roughly 80% seen just once and around 4% held by the top ten. The rearrangement links TRBV5-4 to TRBJ2-7; D possibly corresponds to TRBD1 (5 bases). This sequence originates from a man aged 40-49 years in good health and CMV-seronegative. Sequenced material: PBMCs. CDR3 residues: CASSFQGVDGYEQYF. The CDR3 DNA reads TGTGCCAGCAGTTTCCAAGGGGTTGACGGCTACGAGCAGTACTTC.